Included here is one T cell receptor (beta chain) sequence, with context. Its target is not known. In generating TCR beta cDNA, 5'RACE template switching with UMIs was used. For each CDR3 protein, TCRdb gives one entry from its re-call of the 5' RACE reads, without DNA. This table lists 450,000 to 600,000 distinct CDR3 sequences. This record comes from a study of T cells expressing NK-cell markers. Whole-study context: Sorted CD3+CD56+NKG2C+, CD3+CD56+NKG2C- and CD3+CD56-NKG2C+ T-cell subsets were beta-chain profiled. Among eight sequenced donors, seven carried HCMV seropositivity while one was seronegative. Findings and caveats of the study: A few donors' CD3+CD56-NKG2C+ cells were dominated by the same clonotypes.

CDR3 size: 16 residues. CDR1 and CDR2 from the germline V gene are WSHSY and SAAADI. The sequenced sample was blood T cells: a sorted CD56 or NKG2C T cell subset, CD4+ or CD8+ T cells, or bulk PBMC T cells (not recorded which). This chain links TRBV10-2 with TRBJ2-1; TCRdb reports TRBD2, a call that lacks DNA to check it against. This receptor was obtained from a young man in good health. The CDR3: CASSEYRLAGYNEQFF.